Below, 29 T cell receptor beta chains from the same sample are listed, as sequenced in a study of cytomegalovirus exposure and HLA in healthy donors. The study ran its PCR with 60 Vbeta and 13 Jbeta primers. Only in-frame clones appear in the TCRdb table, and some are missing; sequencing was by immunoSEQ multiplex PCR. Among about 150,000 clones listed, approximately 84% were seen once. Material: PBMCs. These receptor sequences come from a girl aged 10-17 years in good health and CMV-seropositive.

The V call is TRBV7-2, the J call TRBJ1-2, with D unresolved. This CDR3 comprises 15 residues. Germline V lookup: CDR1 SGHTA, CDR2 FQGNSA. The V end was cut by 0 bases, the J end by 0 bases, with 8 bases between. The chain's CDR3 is CASSLASVANYGYTF. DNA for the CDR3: TGTGCCAGCAGCTTAGCATCAGTTGCTAACTATGGCTACACCTTC.

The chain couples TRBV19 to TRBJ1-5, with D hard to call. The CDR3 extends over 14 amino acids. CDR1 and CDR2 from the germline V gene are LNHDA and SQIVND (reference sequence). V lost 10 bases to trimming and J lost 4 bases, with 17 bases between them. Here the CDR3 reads CATHPGWKNQPQHF. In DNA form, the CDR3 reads TGTGCCACCCACCCCGGGTGGAAGAATCAGCCCCAGCATTTT.

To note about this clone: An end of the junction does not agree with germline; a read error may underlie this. The chain's CDR3 is CASNQQTGDYGYTF. The CDR3 bases are TGCGCCAGCAACCAACAGACAGGCGACTATGGCTACACCTTC. The chain couples TRBV4-1 to TRBJ1-2; D may be TRBD1 (6 bases). Germline CDR1 and CDR2: MGHRA and YSYEKL. This CDR3 region has 14 residues.

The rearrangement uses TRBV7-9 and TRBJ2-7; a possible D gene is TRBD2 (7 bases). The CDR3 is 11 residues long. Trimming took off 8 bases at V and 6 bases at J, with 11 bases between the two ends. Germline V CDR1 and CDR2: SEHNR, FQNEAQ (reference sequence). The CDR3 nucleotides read TGTGCCAGCCGAGGGGGGGGCGAGCAGTACTTC. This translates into CASRGGGEQYF.

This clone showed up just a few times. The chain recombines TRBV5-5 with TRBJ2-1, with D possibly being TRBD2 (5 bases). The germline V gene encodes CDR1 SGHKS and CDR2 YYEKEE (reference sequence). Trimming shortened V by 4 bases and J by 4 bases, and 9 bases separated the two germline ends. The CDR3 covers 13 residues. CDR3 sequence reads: CASSPDSYNEQFF. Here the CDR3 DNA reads TGTGCCAGCAGCCCGGACTCATACAATGAGCAGTTCTTC.

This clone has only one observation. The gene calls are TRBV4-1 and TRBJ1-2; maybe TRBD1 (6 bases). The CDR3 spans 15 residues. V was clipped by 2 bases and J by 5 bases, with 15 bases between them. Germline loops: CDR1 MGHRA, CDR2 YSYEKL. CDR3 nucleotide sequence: TGCGCCAGCAGCCAACCCCGGACAGAGCGGTATGGCTACACCTTC. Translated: CASSQPRTERYGYTF.

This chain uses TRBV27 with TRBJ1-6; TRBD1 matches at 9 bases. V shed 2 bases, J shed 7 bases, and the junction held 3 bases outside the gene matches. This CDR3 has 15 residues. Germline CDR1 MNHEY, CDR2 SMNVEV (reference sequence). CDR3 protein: CASSLKDRGNSPLHF. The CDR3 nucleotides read TGTGCCAGCAGTTTAAAGGACAGGGGCAATTCACCCCTCCACTTT.

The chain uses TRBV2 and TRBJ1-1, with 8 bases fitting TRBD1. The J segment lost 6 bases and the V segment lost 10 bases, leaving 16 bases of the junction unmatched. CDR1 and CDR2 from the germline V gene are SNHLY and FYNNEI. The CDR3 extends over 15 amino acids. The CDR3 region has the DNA TGTGCCACGAGAACCTCAGGGGGCAGGGGCCCTGAAGCTTTCTTT. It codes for CATRTSGGRGPEAFF.

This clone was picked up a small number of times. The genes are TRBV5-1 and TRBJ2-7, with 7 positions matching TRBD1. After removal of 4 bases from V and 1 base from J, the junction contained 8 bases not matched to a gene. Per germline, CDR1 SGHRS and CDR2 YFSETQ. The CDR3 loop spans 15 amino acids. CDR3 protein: CASSRGTEASYEQYF. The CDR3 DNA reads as TGCGCCAGCAGCAGAGGGACAGAGGCTTCCTACGAGCAGTACTTC.

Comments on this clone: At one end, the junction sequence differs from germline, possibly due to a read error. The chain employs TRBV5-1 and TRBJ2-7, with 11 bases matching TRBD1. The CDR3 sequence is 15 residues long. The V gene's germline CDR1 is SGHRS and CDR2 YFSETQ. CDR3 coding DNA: TGCGCCAGCACCTTGGTGGGACAGGGGGAATACGAGCAGTACTTC. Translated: CASTLVGQGEYEQYF.

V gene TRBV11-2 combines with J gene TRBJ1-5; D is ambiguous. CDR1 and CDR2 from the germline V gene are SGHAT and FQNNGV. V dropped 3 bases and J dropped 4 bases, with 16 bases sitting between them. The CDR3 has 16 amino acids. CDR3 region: CASSLSSALVNQPQHF. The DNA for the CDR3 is TGTGCCAGCAGCTTGTCGTCCGCGCTCGTAAATCAGCCCCAGCATTTT. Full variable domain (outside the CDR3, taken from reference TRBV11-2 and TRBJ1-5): EAGVAQSPRYKIIEKRQSVAFWCNPISGHATLYWYQQILGQGPKLLIQFQNNGVVDDSQLPKDRFSAERLKGVDSTLKIQPAKLEDSAVYLCASSLSSALVNQPQHFGDGTRLSIL.

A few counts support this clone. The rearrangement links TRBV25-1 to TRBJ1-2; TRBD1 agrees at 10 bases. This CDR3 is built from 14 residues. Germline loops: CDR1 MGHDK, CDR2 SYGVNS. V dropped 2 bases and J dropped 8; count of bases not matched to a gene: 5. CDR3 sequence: CASSEDRGLGGYTF. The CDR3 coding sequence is TGTGCCAGCAGTGAAGACAGGGGGCTAGGGGGCTACACCTTC.

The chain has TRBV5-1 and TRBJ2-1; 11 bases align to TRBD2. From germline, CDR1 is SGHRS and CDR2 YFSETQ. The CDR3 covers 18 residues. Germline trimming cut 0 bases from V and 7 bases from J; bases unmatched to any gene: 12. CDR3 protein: CASSLDRGASGGPNEQFF. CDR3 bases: TGCGCCAGCAGCTTGGATCGGGGGGCTAGCGGGGGGCCAAATGAGCAGTTCTTC.

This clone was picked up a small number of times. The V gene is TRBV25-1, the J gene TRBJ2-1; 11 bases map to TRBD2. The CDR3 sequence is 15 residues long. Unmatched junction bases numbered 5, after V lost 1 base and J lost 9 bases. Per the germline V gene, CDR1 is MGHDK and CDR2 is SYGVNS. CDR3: CASSECTSGGCEQFF. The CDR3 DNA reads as TGTGCCAGCAGTGAATGCACTAGCGGGGGATGTGAGCAGTTCTTC.

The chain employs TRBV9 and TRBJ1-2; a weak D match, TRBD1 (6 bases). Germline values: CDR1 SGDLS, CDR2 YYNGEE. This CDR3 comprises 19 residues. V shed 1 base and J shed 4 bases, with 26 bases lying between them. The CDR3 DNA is TGTGCCAGCAGCGTAAATCCAACTTCAAACCGGGACAAAGGCTATGGCTACACCTTC. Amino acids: CASSVNPTSNRDKGYGYTF.

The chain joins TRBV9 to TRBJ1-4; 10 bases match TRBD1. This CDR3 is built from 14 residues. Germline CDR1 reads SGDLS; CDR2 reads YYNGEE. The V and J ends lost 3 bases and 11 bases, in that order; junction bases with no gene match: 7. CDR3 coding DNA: TGTGCCAGCAGCGCCGGTGGACAGGGGGATAAACTGTTTTTT. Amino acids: CASSAGGQGDKLFF.

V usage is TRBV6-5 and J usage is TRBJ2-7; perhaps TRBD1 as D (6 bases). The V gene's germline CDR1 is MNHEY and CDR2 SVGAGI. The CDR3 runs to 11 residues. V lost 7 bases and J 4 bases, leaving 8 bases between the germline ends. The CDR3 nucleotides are TGTGCCAGCACCACAGGGTACGAGCAGTACTTC. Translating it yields CASTTGYEQYF.

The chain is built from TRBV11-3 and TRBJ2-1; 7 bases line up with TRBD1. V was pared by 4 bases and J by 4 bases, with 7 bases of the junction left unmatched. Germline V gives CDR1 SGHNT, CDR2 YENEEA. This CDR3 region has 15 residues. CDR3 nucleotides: TGTGCCAGCAGCTCCCGGGACAGCAGGTACAATGAGCAGTTCTTC. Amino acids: CASSSRDSRYNEQFF. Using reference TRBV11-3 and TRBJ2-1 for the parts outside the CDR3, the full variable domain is EAGVVQSPRYKIIEKKQPVAFWCNPISGHNTLYWYLQNLGQGPELLIRYENEEAVDDSQLPKDRFSAERLKGVDSTLKIQPAELGDSAVYLCASSSRDSRYNEQFFGPGTRLTVL.

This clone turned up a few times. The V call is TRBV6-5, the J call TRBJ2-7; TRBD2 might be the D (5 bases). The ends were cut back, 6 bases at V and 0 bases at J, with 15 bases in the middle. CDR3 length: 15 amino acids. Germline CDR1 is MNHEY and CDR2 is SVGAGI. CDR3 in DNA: TGTGCCAGCAGCCAAGGACTGAGAACCTCCTACGAGCAGTACTTC. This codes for CASSQGLRTSYEQYF.

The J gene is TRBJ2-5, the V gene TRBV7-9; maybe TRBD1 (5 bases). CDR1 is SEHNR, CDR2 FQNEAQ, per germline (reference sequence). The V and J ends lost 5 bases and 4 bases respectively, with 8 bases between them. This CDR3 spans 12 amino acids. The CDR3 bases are TGTGCCAGCAGCCAGACAGTAGAGACCCAGTACTTC. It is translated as CASSQTVETQYF. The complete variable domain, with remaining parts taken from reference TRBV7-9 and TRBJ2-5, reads DTGVSQNPRHKITKRGQNVTFRCDPISEHNRLYWYRQTLGQGPEFLTYFQNEAQLEKSRLLSDRFSAERPKGSFSTLEIQRTEQGDSAMYLCASSQTVETQYFGPGTRLLVL.

The CDR3 reads CASSFRQGAEAFF. In DNA, the CDR3 is TGTGCCAGCAGTTTCCGACAGGGGGCAGAAGCTTTCTTT. This rearrangement joins TRBV27 to TRBJ1-1; 10 positions agree with TRBD1. The CDR3 totals 13 residues. Germline CDR1 MNHEY, CDR2 SMNVEV (reference sequence). With V trimmed by 3 bases and J by 8 bases, 3 bases remained unmatched.

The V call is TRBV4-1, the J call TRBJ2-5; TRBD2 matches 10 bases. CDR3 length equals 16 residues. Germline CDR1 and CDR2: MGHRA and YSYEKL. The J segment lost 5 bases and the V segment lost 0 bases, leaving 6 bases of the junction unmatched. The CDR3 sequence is CASSQDASGGRETQYF. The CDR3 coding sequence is TGCGCCAGCAGCCAAGACGCTAGCGGGGGACGTGAGACCCAGTACTTC.

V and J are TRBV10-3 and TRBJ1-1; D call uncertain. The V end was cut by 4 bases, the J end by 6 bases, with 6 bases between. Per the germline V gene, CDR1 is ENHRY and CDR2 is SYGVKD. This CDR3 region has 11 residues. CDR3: CAISGSSEAFF. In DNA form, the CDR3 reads TGTGCCATCAGTGGTTCTTCTGAAGCTTTCTTT.

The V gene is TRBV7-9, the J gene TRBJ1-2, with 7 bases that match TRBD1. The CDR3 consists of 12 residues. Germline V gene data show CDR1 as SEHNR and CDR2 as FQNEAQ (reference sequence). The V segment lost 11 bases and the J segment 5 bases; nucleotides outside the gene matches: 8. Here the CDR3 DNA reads TGTGCCGGAGGGACAGACGCTTATGGCTACACCTTC. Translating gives CAGGTDAYGYTF. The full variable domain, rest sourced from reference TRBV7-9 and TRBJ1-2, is DTGVSQNPRHKITKRGQNVTFRCDPISEHNRLYWYRQTLGQGPEFLTYFQNEAQLEKSRLLSDRFSAERPKGSFSTLEIQRTEQGDSAMYLCAGGTDAYGYTFGSGTRLTVV.

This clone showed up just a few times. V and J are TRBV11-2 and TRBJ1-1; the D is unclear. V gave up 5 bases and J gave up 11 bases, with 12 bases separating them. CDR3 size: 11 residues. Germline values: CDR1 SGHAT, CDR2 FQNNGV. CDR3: CASSLRERAFF. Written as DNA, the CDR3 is TGTGCCAGCAGCCTCCGGGAGCGGGCTTTCTTT.

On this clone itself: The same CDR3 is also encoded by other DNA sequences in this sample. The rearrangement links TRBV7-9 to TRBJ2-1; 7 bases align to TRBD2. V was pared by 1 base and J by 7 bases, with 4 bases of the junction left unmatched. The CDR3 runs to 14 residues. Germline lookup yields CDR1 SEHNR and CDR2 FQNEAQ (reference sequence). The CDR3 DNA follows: TGTGCCAGCAGCTTAGTGGGAGGGGCAAATGAGCAGTTCTTC. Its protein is CASSLVGGANEQFF.

This CDR3 reads CASSENRGELNTEAFF. CDR3 nucleotides: TGTGCCAGCAGTGAAAACAGGGGGGAACTGAACACTGAAGCTTTCTTT. This chain connects TRBV2 to TRBJ1-1, with 8 bases identical to TRBD1. This CDR3 spans 16 amino acids. The germline V gene has CDR1 SNHLY and CDR2 FYNNEI. V shed 2 bases, J shed 0 bases, and the junction held 5 bases outside the gene matches. The full variable domain, completed using reference TRBV2 and TRBJ1-1, is EPEVTQTPSHQVTQMGQEVILRCVPISNHLYFYWYRQILGQKVEFLVSFYNNEISEKSEIFDDQFSVERPDGSNFTLKIRSTKLEDSAMYFCASSENRGELNTEAFFGQGTRLTVV.

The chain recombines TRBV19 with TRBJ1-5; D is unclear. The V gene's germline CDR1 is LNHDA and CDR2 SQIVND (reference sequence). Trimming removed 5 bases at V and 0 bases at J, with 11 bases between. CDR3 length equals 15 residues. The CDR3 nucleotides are TGTGCCAGTAGTTGGGCAGATTATAGCAATCAGCCCCAGCATTTT. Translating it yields CASSWADYSNQPQHF.

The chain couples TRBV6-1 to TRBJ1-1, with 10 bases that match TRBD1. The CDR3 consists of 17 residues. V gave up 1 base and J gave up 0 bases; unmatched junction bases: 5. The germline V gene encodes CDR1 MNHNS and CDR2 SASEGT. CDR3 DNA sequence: TGTGCCAGCAGTGAAGGGGGGGACAGGGGTTTGAACACTGAAGCTTTCTTT. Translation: CASSEGGDRGLNTEAFF.